Listed below are T cell receptor beta chains from one sample, sequenced in a study of identifying expanded T cells in peripheral blood. The method was immunoSEQ multiplex PCR; TCRdb's version includes in-frame clones alone and lacks a portion of them. This table has about 80,000 clones, roughly 90% appearing once. Sequencing was carried out using blood. The receptors stem from a person aged 18 to 75 in good health. CDR3s leave out the opening cysteine and the closing phenylalanine or tryptophan. Fields, in order: V gene, J gene, CDR3 length, CDR3 protein.

TRBV19	TRBJ2-7	13	ASSIGRIRPYEQY
TRBV18	TRBJ2-1	14	ASSPSAGGLNNEQF
TRBV7-2	TRBJ2-5	14	ASSLKPQRHQETQY
TRBV6-5	TRBJ1-2	10	ASTSGVGGYT
TRBV4-1	TRBJ2-5	15	ASSRSQMTGNQETQY
TRBV2	TRBJ1-1	12	ASSGDSPNTEAF
TRBV2	TRBJ1-2	13	ASKFRQLAAYGYT
TRBV12-5	TRBJ1-1	10	ASGLGTGEAF
TRBV5-6	TRBJ2-7	13	ASSLGSLAYYEQY
TRBV12-5	TRBJ1-2	14	ASGLVSGRFNYGYT
TRBV25-1	TRBJ1-4	14	ASSESSRGTNEKLF
TRBV7-2	TRBJ1-2	11	ASSHTAGYGYT
TRBV7-3	TRBJ2-5	11	ASSLGGQETQY
TRBV6-1	TRBJ1-3	13	ASSGVGVGGNTIY
TRBV13	TRBJ2-7	11	ASSLVGFHEQY